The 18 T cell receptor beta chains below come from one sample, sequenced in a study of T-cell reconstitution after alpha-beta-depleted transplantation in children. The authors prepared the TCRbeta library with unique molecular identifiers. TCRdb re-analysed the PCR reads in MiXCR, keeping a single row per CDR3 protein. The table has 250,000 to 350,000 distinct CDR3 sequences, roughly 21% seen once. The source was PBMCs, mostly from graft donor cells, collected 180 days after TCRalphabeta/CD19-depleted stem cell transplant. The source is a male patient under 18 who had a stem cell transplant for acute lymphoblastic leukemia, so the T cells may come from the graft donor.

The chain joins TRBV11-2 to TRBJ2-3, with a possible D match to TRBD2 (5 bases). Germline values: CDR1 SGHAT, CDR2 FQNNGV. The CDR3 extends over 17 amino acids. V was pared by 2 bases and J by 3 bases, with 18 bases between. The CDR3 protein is CASSLPGGGVGTDTQYF. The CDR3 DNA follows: TGTGCCAGCAGCTTACCGGGCGGAGGAGTTGGGACAGATACGCAGTATTTT.

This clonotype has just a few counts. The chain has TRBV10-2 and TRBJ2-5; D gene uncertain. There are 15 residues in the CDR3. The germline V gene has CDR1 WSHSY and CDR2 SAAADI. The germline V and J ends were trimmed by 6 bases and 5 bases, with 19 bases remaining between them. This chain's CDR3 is CASSGSQLGRETQYF. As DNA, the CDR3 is TGCGCCAGCAGCGGATCACAGCTTGGTCGGGAGACCCAGTACTTC.

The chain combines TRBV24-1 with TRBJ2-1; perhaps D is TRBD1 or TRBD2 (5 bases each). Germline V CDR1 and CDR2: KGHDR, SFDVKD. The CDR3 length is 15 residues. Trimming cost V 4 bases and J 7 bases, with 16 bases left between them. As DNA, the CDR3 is TGTGCCACCAGTGAGCCCCGGGACGGCCGGAATGAGCAGTTCTTC. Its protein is CATSEPRDGRNEQFF.

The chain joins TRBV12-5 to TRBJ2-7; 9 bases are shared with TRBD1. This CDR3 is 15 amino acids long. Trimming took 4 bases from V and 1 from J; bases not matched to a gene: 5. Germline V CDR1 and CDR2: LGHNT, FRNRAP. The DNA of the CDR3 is TGTGCTAGTGGTTCCTCCGGGACAGGGTCCTACGAGCAGTACTTC. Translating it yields CASGSSGTGSYEQYF.

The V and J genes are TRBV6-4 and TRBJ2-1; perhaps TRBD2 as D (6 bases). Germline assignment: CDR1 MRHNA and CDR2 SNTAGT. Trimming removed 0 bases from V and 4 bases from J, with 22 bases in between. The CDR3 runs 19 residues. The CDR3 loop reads CASSDSKGSEGGVYNEQFF. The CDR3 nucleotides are TGTGCCAGCAGTGACTCGAAAGGTAGCGAAGGAGGGGTTTACAATGAGCAGTTCTTC.

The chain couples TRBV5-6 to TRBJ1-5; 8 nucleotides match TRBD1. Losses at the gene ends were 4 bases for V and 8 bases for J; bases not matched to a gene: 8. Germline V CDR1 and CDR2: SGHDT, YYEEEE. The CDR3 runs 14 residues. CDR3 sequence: CASSLDRGHKPQHF. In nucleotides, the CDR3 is TGTGCCAGCAGCCTCGACAGGGGCCATAAGCCCCAGCATTTT. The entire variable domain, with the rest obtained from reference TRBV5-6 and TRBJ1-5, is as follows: DAGVTQSPTHLIKTRGQQVTLRCSPKSGHDTVSWYQQALGQGPQFIFQYYEEEERQRGNFPDRFSGHQFPNYSSELNVNALLLGDSALYLCASSLDRGHKPQHFGDGTRLSIL.

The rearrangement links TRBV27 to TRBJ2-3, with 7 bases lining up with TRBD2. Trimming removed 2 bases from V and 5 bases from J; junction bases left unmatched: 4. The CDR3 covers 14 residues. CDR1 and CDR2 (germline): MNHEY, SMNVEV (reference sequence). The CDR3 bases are TGTGCCAGCAGTTTACTCCGCGGGGGAGATACGCAGTATTTT. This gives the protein CASSLLRGGDTQYF.

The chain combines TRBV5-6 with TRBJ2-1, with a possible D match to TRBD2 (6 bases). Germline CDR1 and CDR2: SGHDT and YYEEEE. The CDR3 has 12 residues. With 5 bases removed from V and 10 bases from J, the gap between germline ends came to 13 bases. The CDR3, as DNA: TGTGCCAGCAGTCCCGGGACTCTCGAGCAGTTCTTC. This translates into CASSPGTLEQFF.

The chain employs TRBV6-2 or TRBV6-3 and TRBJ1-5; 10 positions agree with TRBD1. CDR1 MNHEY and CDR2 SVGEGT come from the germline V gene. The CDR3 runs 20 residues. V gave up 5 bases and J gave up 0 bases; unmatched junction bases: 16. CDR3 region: CASSPRGSGTGDVSNQPQHF. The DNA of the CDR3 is TGTGCCAGCAGTCCAAGGGGCTCCGGGACAGGGGATGTTAGCAATCAGCCCCAGCATTTT.

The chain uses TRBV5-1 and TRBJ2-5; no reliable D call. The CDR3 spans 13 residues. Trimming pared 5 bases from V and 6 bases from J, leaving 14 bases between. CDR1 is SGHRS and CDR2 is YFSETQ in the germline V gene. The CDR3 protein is CASSFVPDQTQYF. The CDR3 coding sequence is TGCGCCAGCAGTTTCGTCCCGGACCAGACCCAGTACTTC.

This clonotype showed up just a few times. The CDR3 is CASSSDETQYF. DNA for the CDR3: TGTGCCAGCAGCTCTGACGAGACCCAGTACTTC. The chain couples TRBV7-9 to TRBJ2-5, with D hard to call. The germline V gene has CDR1 SEHNR and CDR2 FQNEAQ (reference sequence). The CDR3 length is 11 residues. Deletions cut 4 bases from V and 5 bases from J, with 5 bases between.

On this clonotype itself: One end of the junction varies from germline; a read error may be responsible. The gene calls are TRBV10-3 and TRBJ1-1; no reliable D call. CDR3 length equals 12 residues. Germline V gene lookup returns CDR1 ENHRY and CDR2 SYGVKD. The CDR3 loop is CAISDQNTEALF. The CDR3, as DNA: TGTGCCATCAGTGATCAGAACACTGAAGCTCTCTTT.

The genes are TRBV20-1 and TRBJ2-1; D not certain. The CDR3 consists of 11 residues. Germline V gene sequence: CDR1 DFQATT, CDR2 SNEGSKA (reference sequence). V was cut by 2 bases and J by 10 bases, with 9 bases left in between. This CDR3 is CSARTQMEQFF. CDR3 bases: TGCAGTGCTAGAACCCAGATGGAGCAGTTCTTC.

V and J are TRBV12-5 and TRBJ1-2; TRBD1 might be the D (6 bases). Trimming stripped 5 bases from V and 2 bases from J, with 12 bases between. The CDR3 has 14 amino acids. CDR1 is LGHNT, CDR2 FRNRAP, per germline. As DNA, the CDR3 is TGTGCTAGTGGTCCGACCGACAGGAACTATGGCTACACCTTC. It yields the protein CASGPTDRNYGYTF.

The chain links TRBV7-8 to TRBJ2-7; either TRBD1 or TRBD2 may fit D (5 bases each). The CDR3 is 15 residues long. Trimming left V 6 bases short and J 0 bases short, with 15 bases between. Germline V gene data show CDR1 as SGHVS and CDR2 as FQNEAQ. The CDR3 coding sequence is TGTGCCAGCAGTTGGGGGAAGGTACCCTCCTACGAGCAGTACTTC. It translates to CASSWGKVPSYEQYF.

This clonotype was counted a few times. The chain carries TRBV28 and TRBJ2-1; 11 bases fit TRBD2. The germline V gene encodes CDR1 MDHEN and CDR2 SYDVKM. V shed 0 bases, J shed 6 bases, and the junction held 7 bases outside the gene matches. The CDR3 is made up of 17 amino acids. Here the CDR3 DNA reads TGTGCCAGCAGTTTATGGACGACTAGCGGGATGATCAATGAGCAGTTCTTC. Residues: CASSLWTTSGMINEQFF.

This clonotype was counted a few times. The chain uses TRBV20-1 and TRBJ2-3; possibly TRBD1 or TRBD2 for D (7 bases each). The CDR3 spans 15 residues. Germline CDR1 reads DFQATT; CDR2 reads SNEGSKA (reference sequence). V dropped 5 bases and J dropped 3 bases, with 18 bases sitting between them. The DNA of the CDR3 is TGCAGTGCTTCCCCAGGGGGGGGCCAAACAGATACGCAGTATTTT. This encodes CSASPGGGQTDTQYF.

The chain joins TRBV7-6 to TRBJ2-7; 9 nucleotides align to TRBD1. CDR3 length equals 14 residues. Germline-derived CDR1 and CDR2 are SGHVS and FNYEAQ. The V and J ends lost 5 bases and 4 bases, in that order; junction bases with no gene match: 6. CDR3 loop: CASSAWDRAYEQYF. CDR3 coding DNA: TGTGCCAGCAGCGCCTGGGACAGGGCGTACGAGCAGTACTTC.